What follows are 28 T cell receptor beta chains derived from one specimen sequenced in a study of tumor-infiltrating lymphocytes in primary liver carcinoma. Between about 20 and 30 mg of unsorted bulk tissue served as the source from which RNA and DNA were co-extracted. TCR beta cDNA came from 400 to 500 ng total RNA, primed with a constant-region primer. Nested multiplex PCR, run for three rounds with slightly modified ARM-PCR, yielded TCR beta libraries. For around 9 cycles apiece, the opening two PCR rounds ran with TRBV1-TRBV30 forward primers and a C-beta reverse primer. TCRdb passed the multiplex PCR reads through MiXCR, listing each CDR3 protein once. The sample has around 190,000 distinct CDR3 sequences, around four fifths seen once. Sequenced material: tumor tissue from primary liver carcinoma. These TCRs come from a man in his forties with primary liver carcinoma and hepatitis B virus infection.

In the case of this clonotype: An end of the junction does not agree with germline; a read error may underlie this. V usage is TRBV5-1 and J usage is TRBJ2-1; 13 nucleotides match TRBD2. This CDR3 spans 15 amino acids. Germline V gives CDR1 SGHRS, CDR2 YFSETQ. CDR3: CASSAGLAGKNEQFF. The CDR3, as DNA: TGTGCCAGCAGCGCGGGACTAGCGGGGAAGAATGAGCAGTTCTTC.

This clonotype showed up just once. The rearrangement uses TRBV29-1 and TRBJ2-7; D may be TRBD1 (6 bases). The ends were cut back, 3 bases at V and 0 bases at J, with 18 bases in the middle. Per germline, CDR1 SQVTM and CDR2 ANQGSEA. CDR3 length equals 16 residues. The CDR3 region has the DNA TGCAGCGTTGAGGTGGGGACAAGGGTCCACTCCTACGAGCAGTACTTC. It codes for CSVEVGTRVHSYEQYF.

Comment on this clonotype: Germline and junction disagree at one end, which may indicate a read error. The rearrangement links TRBV4-3 to TRBJ2-1, with 7 bases that match TRBD1. The CDR3 has 16 residues. Germline V gene sequence: CDR1 LGHNA, CDR2 YSLEER. This chain's CDR3 is CASSKDVGGQYNEQFF. In nucleotides, the CDR3 is TGCGCCAGCAGCAAAGATGTAGGGGGCCAGTACAATGAGCAATTCTTC.

As to this clonotype: Compared with germline, one end of the junction differs, possibly owing to a read error. The genes are TRBV6-2 or TRBV6-3 and TRBJ2-5; 13 nucleotides agree with TRBD2. This CDR3 spans 15 amino acids. Germline CDR1 is MNHEY and CDR2 is SVGEGT. CDR3 protein: CACSWTSGSGETQYF. Here the CDR3 DNA reads TGTGCCTGCAGTTGGACTAGCGGGAGTGGAGAGACCCAGTATTTC.

About this clonotype itself: Germline and junction disagree at one end, which may indicate a read error. This chain uses TRBV6-2 or TRBV6-3 with TRBJ2-5, with TRBD2 matching over 12 bases. This CDR3 has 15 residues. CDR1 MNHEY and CDR2 SVGEGT come from the germline V gene. The CDR3 here is CASNYSTSGSETRYF. The CDR3 bases are TGTGCCAGCAATTACTCGACTAGCGGGAGTGAGACCCGGTACTTC.

The chain combines TRBV6-1 with TRBJ2-3, with D tentatively TRBD2 (5 bases). Germline V CDR1 and CDR2: MNHNS, SASEGT. The CDR3 runs 14 residues. V lost 7 bases, J lost 5 bases, and 16 bases lay in between. In nucleotides, the CDR3 is TGTGCCAGCAATGTTGGCCTAGCAATAGATACGCAGTATTTT. Amino acids: CASNVGLAIDTQYF.

On this clonotype: One end of the junction is discordant with germline, which a read error may explain. The chain couples TRBV2 to TRBJ2-7; no reliable D call. The CDR3 totals 12 residues. The germline gives CDR1 SNHLY, CDR2 FYNNEI. The CDR3 DNA is TGTGCCAGCAGTGACCAGAACCACGAGAAGTACTTC. Protein: CASSDQNHEKYF.

Points on this clonotype: Being one base from a much bigger clone, this may be a read error. V usage is TRBV28 and J usage is TRBJ2-7; a possible D gene is TRBD2 (6 bases). V was pared by 3 bases and J by 1 base, with 13 bases between. From germline, CDR1 is MDHEN and CDR2 SYDVKM. The CDR3 spans 15 residues. The CDR3 sequence: CASSLRGIPSYEQYF. The CDR3 DNA sequence: TGTGCCAGCAGTTTGCGCGGGATCCCTTCCTACGAGCAGTACTTC.

This clonotype appeared a few times. One end of the junction does not line up with germline, which may come from a read error. The chain joins TRBV29-1 to TRBJ1-5; tentatively, D is TRBD1 (6 bases). There are 14 residues in the CDR3. Per the germline V gene, CDR1 is SQVTM and CDR2 is ANQGSEA. The CDR3 region has the DNA TGCAGCGCTGCACAGGGTAATAGCAATCAGTCCCAGCACTTT. It encodes CSAAQGNSNQSQHF.

With respect to this clonotype: The junction does not match germline at one end; this may be a read error. The rearrangement joins TRBV5-1 to TRBJ2-1, with D unresolved. This CDR3 is built from 13 residues. CDR1 is SGHRS and CDR2 is YFSETQ in the germline V gene. The CDR3 nucleotides read TGTACCAGCAGCTCGCTATTTGACAATGAGCAGTTCTTC. This codes for CTSSSLFDNEQFF.

In regard to this clonotype: Given a much more abundant clone one base away, this may be a read error. The conserved phenylalanine or tryptophan is not found at the CDR3 terminus, so this likely reflects a read error. The CDR3 DNA reads as TGTGCCAGCACCGTGGGACTAGCGGGATCAGATACGCAGTATATT. This encodes CASTVGLAGSDTQYI. V and J are TRBV28 and TRBJ2-3; 13 nucleotides line up with TRBD2. The V segment lost 7 bases and the J segment 4 bases; nucleotides outside the gene matches: 5. This CDR3 is 15 amino acids long. The germline gives CDR1 MDHEN, CDR2 SYDVKM.

Of note for this clonotype: Mismatch with germline at one junction end may stem from a read error. The chain carries TRBV6-1 and TRBJ2-6; D remains unclear. The germline CDR1 and CDR2 sequences are MNHNS and SASEGT. The CDR3 spans 15 residues. The CDR3 DNA follows: TGTGCCAGCAGTGAATTCTCCCAAAAGGCCAACATCCTGACTTTC. Protein sequence: CASSEFSQKANILTF.

A remark on this clonotype: The conserved phenylalanine or tryptophan normally closing the CDR3 is absent here, so this likely arose from a read error. It is unclear where the CDR3 begins or ends on the DNA, so no DNA is shown, and the CDR3 is as TCRdb lists it. This chain joins TRBV11-1 and TRBJ2-4; the table names TRBD2, a call not compared with the DNA. Termini included, the CDR3 measures 17 amino acids. Per the germline V gene, CDR1 is SGHAT and CDR2 is FQDESV (reference sequence). CDR3 amino acids: CASSSPGTNGTKDIQYS.

On this clonotype: Germline is not matched at one junction end, which may reflect a read error. The chain combines TRBV10-3 with TRBJ1-1, with D maybe TRBD1 (6 bases). The CDR3 extends over 14 amino acids. Germline V CDR1 and CDR2: ENHRY, SYGVKD. This CDR3 is CAIGDRQGYTEAFF. The CDR3 nucleotides are TGCGCCATCGGGGACCGGCAGGGGTACACTGAAGCTTTCTTT.

About this clonotype itself: This could be a read error, since a much larger clone is one nucleotide away. The chain is built from TRBV2 and TRBJ1-1; 7 nucleotides align to TRBD1. Germline CDR1 and CDR2: SNHLY and FYNNEI. Losses at the gene ends were 10 bases for V and 11 bases for J; bases not matched to a gene: 13. This CDR3 spans 12 amino acids. The CDR3 DNA is TGTGCCACCAGGGGGGCCGTACCGGATGCTTTCTTT. This codes for CATRGAVPDAFF. Combining the CDR3 with reference TRBV2 and TRBJ1-1 gives the whole variable domain EPEVTQTPSHQVTQMGQEVILRCVPISNHLYFYWYRQILGQKVEFLVSFYNNEISEKSEIFDDQFSVERPDGSNFTLKIRSTKLEDSAMYFCATRGAVPDAFFGQGTRLTVV.

The gene calls are TRBV11-1 and TRBJ2-5, with 9 positions matching TRBD1. The J call may be incorrect, as the DNA end agrees better with TRBJ2-1. CDR3 length: 16 amino acids. Germline V gives CDR1 SGHAT, CDR2 FQDESV (reference sequence). CDR3 loop: CASSQRQGVIRETQFF. CDR3 nucleotide sequence: TGTGCCAGCAGCCAACGACAGGGGGTAATTCGAGAGACCCAGTTCTTC.

The chain carries TRBV28 and TRBJ2-1; D might be TRBD2 (6 bases). Germline V gives CDR1 MDHEN, CDR2 SYDVKM. The CDR3 covers 13 residues. V lost 6 bases to trimming and J lost 9 bases, with 15 bases between them. The CDR3 DNA follows: TGTGCCAGCAGCCTCGGGAGTAGCTGTGAGCAGTTCTTC. Translating it yields CASSLGSSCEQFF.

This chain links TRBV12-3 or TRBV12-4 with TRBJ1-4; TRBD1 matches at 7 bases. The CDR3 extends over 13 amino acids. The V and J ends lost 5 bases and 16 bases, in that order; junction bases with no gene match: 13. The CDR3 is CASSTSGTEKPFF. Written as DNA, the CDR3 is TGTGCCAGCAGTACCTCCGGGACAGAAAAGCCGTTTTTT.

As to this clonotype: Mismatch with germline at one junction end may stem from a read error. The chain has TRBV14 and TRBJ2-5; 9 bases are shared with TRBD2. CDR3 length: 15 amino acids. The germline V gene has CDR1 SGHDN and CDR2 FVKESK. The chain's CDR3 is CVSSQSAGGVETQYF. The CDR3 bases are TGTGTCAGCAGCCAATCAGCGGGAGGAGTAGAGACCCAGTACTTC. The variable domain in full, with the rest retrieved from reference TRBV14 and TRBJ2-5, is EAGVTQFPSHSVIEKGQTVTLRCDPISGHDNLYWYRRVMGKEIKFLLHFVKESKQDESGMPNNRFLAERTGGTYSTLKVQPAELEDSGVYFCVSSQSAGGVETQYFGPGTRLLVL.

The chain uses TRBV7-8 and TRBJ2-3; TRBD2 aligns across 8 bases. CDR3 size: 16 residues. Trimming cost V 4 bases and J 8 bases; bases outside gene matches: 14. Germline V gene data show CDR1 as SGHVS and CDR2 as FQNEAQ. CDR3 sequence (DNA): TGTGCCAGCAGCTCCCCTGGGACTAGTGGGAGGACTACGCAGTATTTT. Its translation: CASSSPGTSGRTTQYF.

The V and J genes are TRBV11-2 and TRBJ1-5, with no clear D. Germline CDR1 reads SGHAT; CDR2 reads FQNNGV. Between the trimmed V and J ends, which lost 7 bases and 8 bases, there was a span of 18 bases. The CDR3 is 14 residues long. This chain's CDR3 is CASNSQDPNEPQHF. CDR3 DNA sequence: TGTGCCAGCAACTCCCAGGACCCTAATGAGCCCCAGCATTTT.

About this clonotype itself: Lacking the conserved final phenylalanine or tryptophan, this CDR3 likely reflects a read error. The limits of the CDR3 on the DNA are not certain, so only TCRdb's listed CDR3 is given. V usage is TRBV6-5 and J usage is TRBJ2-7; the tabulated D call, TRBD1, remains unverified against the DNA. The CDR3 spans 15 amino acids, including both terminal residues. Germline-derived CDR1 and CDR2 are MNHEY and SVGAGI. This CDR3 reads CARSPAGTVSYEEYL.

For this clonotype: An end of the junction does not agree with germline; a read error may underlie this. This chain joins TRBV11-2 and TRBJ2-1; weak D call: TRBD2 (5 bases). The CDR3 totals 15 residues. Germline V gene lookup returns CDR1 SGHAT and CDR2 FQNNGV. CDR3 in DNA: TGTGCCAGCAGCCCCGACGGGAATGCCTACAATGAGCACTCCTTC. Translated, it gives CASSPDGNAYNEHSF.

The rearrangement links TRBV10-3 to TRBJ2-5; perhaps TRBD2 as D (5 bases). Per germline, CDR1 ENHRY and CDR2 SYGVKD. The V end was cut by 4 bases, the J end by 5 bases, with 17 bases between. This CDR3 comprises 15 residues. The CDR3 loop is CAISAVPGSQETQYF. Here the CDR3 DNA reads TGTGCCATCAGTGCGGTCCCGGGGTCCCAGGAGACCCAGTACTTC.

The sample holds one count of this clonotype. One end of the junction is discordant with germline, which a read error may explain. The chain links TRBV11-1 to TRBJ2-1; D is possibly TRBD1 or TRBD2 (5 bases each). Germline lookup yields CDR1 SGHAT and CDR2 FQDESV (reference sequence). This CDR3 has 17 residues. The CDR3 DNA is TGTGCCGGCAGCTCAAACGGGACGAGCAGGTTGTTTAATGAGCTGTTCTTC. Protein product: CAGSSNGTSRLFNELFF.

In this sample, this clonotype turned up a few times. A clone one base away is much larger, so this may be a read error. V gene TRBV11-2 combines with J gene TRBJ2-2; unclear D gene. There are 16 residues in the CDR3. Germline V CDR1 and CDR2: SGHAT, FQNNGV. CDR3: CVSSYRTVANTGELFF. DNA for the CDR3: TGTGTCAGCAGCTACCGCACGGTGGCGAACACCGGGGAGCTGTTTTTT. The variable domain in full, with the rest retrieved from reference TRBV11-2 and TRBJ2-2, is EAGVAQSPRYKIIEKRQSVAFWCNPISGHATLYWYQQILGQGPKLLIQFQNNGVVDDSQLPKDRFSAERLKGVDSTLKIQPAKLEDSAVYLCVSSYRTVANTGELFFGEGSRLTVL.

Details on this clonotype: The conserved closing phenylalanine or tryptophan is absent in this CDR3, likely reflecting a read error. Because the CDR3's place on the DNA is in doubt, the DNA is left out and the CDR3 is given as listed by TCRdb. The chain couples TRBV4-2 to TRBJ2-2; the table's D call of TRBD2 was not tested on the DNA. The CDR3 comprises 18 residues, both ends counted. Per the germline V gene, CDR1 is LGHNA and CDR2 is YNFKEQ. CDR3 sequence: CASSQTTSAHTNTGELFL.

This clonotype has just a few counts. A much larger clone is a single base away; this may be a read error. The chain has TRBV28 and TRBJ2-1; 12 bases map to TRBD1. Germline CDR1 MDHEN, CDR2 SYDVKM. CDR3 size: 14 residues. Unmatched junction bases numbered 6, after V lost 9 bases and J lost 6 bases. CDR3 sequence reads: CASWGTGGRNEQFF. Here the CDR3 DNA reads TGTGCCAGTTGGGGGACAGGGGGCCGCAATGAGCAGTTCTTC. The whole variable domain, filled in from reference TRBV28 and TRBJ2-1, reads DVKVTQSSRYLVKRTGEKVFLECVQDMDHENMFWYRQDPGLGLRLIYFSYDVKMKEKGDIPEGYSVSREKKERFSLILESASTNQTSMYLCASWGTGGRNEQFFGPGTRLTVL.